This TCR beta chain was identified in a study of beta chain features in type 1 diabetes. Whole-study results and caveats: Since sequencing was performed on cDNA, cells with high TCR expression could be over-represented. Across all four CD4+ subsets, people with type 1 diabetes showed modestly shorter TCRB CDR3s. Any HLA effect on TCRB rearrangement was left unresolved by small sub-analyses. Relative to healthy donors, patients appeared to have naive, central memory and Treg TCRB repertoires that were more similar.

CD4+ naive, central memory, regulatory and stem cell-like memory subsets were isolated by sorting on CD45RO/CCR7/CD25/CD127/CD95/CD27. On this clone: Its specificity is not known.

Expressed TCRB transcripts got sequenced, as all isolated RNA was reverse transcribed. The assay was immunoSEQ multiplex PCR, and TCRdb's table has in-frame clones only and misses some. Among approximately 600,000 clones, around 12% were seen once, and the ten largest hold about 0.11%. Germline values: CDR1 SGHRS, CDR2 YFSETQ. The CDR3 is made up of 14 amino acids. V shed 4 bases and J 1 base; nucleotides not matched to a gene: 2. Input material: naive CD4+ T cells from blood. The chain links TRBV5-1 to TRBJ2-5, with TRBD1 matching 9 bases. The TCR originated in a man between 25 and 39 years old with type 1 diabetes. The CDR3 region has the DNA TGCGCCAGCAGCCAGGGACAGGGCCAAGAGACCCAGTACTTC. This gives the protein CASSQGQGQETQYF.